Presented here are 4 T cell receptor beta chains from one specimen sequenced in a study of blood T cell repertoires in COVID-19. The repertoire was sequenced with immunoSEQ multiplex PCR; TCRdb's copy has only in-frame clones and lacks some. The repertoire holds 200,000 to 250,000 clones, less than 90% seen once, with 4.5% to 6% in the top ten. Source material: peripheral blood. The receptors here all came from a woman aged 60 to 75 who had recovered from COVID-19.

This sequence joins TRBV10-3 and TRBJ1-1; D ambiguous. CDR1 and CDR2 (germline): ENHRY, SYGVKD. Trimming shortened V by 3 bases and J by 0 bases, and 8 bases separated the two germline ends. There are 14 residues in the CDR3. For the CDR3, the DNA is TGTGCCATCAGTGATCCAGGCGTGAACACTGAAGCTTTCTTT. Translation: CAISDPGVNTEAFF.

The V call is TRBV6-2 or TRBV6-3, the J call TRBJ1-5, with a tentative D call TRBD1 (5 bases). The CDR3 covers 15 residues. The V end lost 8 bases, the J end lost 0 bases, and 14 bases lay between the germline ends. Per the germline V gene, CDR1 is MNHEY and CDR2 is SVGEGT. The CDR3 DNA reads as TGTGCCAGCGGCCGAGACAGCTATAGCAATCAGCCCCAGCATTTT. Translation: CASGRDSYSNQPQHF.

The chain uses TRBV6-6 and TRBJ2-1; no reliable D call. The CDR3 covers 15 residues. Germline CDR1 and CDR2: MNHNY and SVGAGI (reference sequence). V dropped 0 bases and J dropped 3 bases, with 9 bases sitting between them. The CDR3: CASSYSMGYYNEQFF. The CDR3 nucleotides are TGTGCCAGCAGTTACTCGATGGGCTACTACAATGAGCAGTTCTTC.

This chain links TRBV11-3 with TRBJ2-7, with D perhaps TRBD2 (5 bases). CDR1 is SGHNT, CDR2 YENEEA, per germline. There are 14 residues in the CDR3. V dropped 1 base and J dropped 1 base, with 8 bases sitting between them. The CDR3 loop is CASSLGPGSYEQYF. The CDR3 coding sequence is TGTGCCAGCAGCTTAGGGCCGGGATCCTACGAGCAGTACTTC.